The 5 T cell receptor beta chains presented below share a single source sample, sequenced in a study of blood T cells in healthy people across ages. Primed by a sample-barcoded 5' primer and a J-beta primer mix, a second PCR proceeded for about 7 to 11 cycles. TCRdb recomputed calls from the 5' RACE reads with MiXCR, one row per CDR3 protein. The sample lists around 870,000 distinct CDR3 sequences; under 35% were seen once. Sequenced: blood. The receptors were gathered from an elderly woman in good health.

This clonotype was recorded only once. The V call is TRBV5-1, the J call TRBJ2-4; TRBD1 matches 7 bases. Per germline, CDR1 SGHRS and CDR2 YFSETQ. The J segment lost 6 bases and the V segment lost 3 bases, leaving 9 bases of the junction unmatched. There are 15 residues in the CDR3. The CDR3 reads CASSSQGVKGNIQYF. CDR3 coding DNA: TGCGCCAGCAGCTCTCAGGGGGTTAAAGGAAACATTCAGTACTTC.

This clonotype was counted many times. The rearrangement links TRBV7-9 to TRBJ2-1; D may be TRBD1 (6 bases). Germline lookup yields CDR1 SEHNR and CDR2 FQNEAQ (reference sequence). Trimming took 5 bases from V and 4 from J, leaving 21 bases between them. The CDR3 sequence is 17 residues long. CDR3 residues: CASSPFRRQAGYNEQFF. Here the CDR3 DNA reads TGTGCCAGCAGCCCTTTCCGTCGACAGGCAGGGTACAATGAGCAGTTCTTC.

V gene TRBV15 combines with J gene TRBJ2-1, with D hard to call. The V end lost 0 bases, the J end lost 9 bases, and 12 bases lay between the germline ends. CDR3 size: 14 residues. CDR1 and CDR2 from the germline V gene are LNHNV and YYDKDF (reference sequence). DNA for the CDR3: TGTGCCACCAGCAGAGATCGTGGGGTTACTGAGCAGTTCTTC. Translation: CATSRDRGVTEQFF.

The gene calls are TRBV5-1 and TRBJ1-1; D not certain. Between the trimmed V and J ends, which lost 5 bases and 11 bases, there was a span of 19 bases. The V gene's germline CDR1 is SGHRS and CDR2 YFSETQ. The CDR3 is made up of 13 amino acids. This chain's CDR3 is CASSKREDNLAFF. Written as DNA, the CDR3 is TGCGCCAGCAGTAAGAGAGAGGATAACCTGGCTTTCTTT.

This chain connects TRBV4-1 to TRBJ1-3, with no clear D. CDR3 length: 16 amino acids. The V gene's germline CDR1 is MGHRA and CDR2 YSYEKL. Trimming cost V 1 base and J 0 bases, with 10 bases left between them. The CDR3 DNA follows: TGCGCCAGCAGCCAAGCCCCGGGGAACTCTGGAAACACCATATATTTT. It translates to CASSQAPGNSGNTIYF.